Listed below are T cell receptor beta chains from one sample, sequenced in a study of post-analysis software for immune sequencing data. TCRdb ran MiXCR on the PCR reads and lists one entry per CDR3 protein. Of over 300,000 distinct CDR3 sequences in the sample, less than 35% were seen once. The sequenced sample was blood. The receptors were sampled from a girl between 5 and 17 years old with multiple sclerosis. The CDR3 runs from the conserved cysteine through the conserved F or W. Fields, in order: V gene, CDR3 length, clone size, D gene, J gene, CDR3 protein, CDR3 DNA. The D gene is left open where the match is weak. The listing skips clone size in some rows; elsewhere it reads once, few, many or a size class.

V gene: TRBV5-5
CDR3 length: 16
clone size: NA
D gene: NA
J gene: TRBJ1-1
CDR3 protein: CASSLGAAILNTEAFF
CDR3 DNA: TGTGCCAGCAGCTTGGGGGCAGCTATTTTAAACACTGAAGCTTTCTTT

V gene: TRBV12-3/TRBV12-4
CDR3 length: 11
clone size: NA
D gene: NA
J gene: TRBJ1-5
CDR3 protein: CASSGTGAQHF
CDR3 DNA: TGTGCCAGCAGTGGAACTGGGGCCCAGCATTTT

V gene: TRBV7-9
CDR3 length: 14
clone size: NA
D gene: NA
J gene: TRBJ1-1
CDR3 protein: CASSPFTLNTEAFF
CDR3 DNA: TGTGCCAGCAGCCCGTTTACCTTGAACACTGAAGCTTTCTTT

V gene: TRBV10-3
CDR3 length: 13
clone size: NA
D gene: NA
J gene: TRBJ2-5
CDR3 protein: CAISEGYQETQYF
CDR3 DNA: TGTGCCATCAGTGAGGGTTACCAAGAGACCCAGTACTTC

V gene: TRBV18
CDR3 length: 17
clone size: NA
D gene: TRBD1
J gene: TRBJ1-1
CDR3 protein: CASSPSAGRQGGTEAFF
CDR3 DNA: TGTGCCAGCTCACCTTCGGCAGGGAGACAGGGCGGCACTGAAGCTTTCTTT

V gene: TRBV20-1
CDR3 length: 13
clone size: NA
D gene: TRBD1
J gene: TRBJ1-2
CDR3 protein: CSASPGTDYGYTF
CDR3 DNA: TGCAGTGCCAGTCCCGGGACAGACTATGGCTACACCTTC

V gene: TRBV7-9
CDR3 length: 14
clone size: NA
D gene: NA
J gene: TRBJ2-5
CDR3 protein: CASIRGWGQETQYF
CDR3 DNA: TGTGCCAGCATTAGGGGCTGGGGGCAAGAGACCCAGTACTTC

V gene: TRBV25-1
CDR3 length: 13
clone size: few
D gene: NA
J gene: TRBJ1-5
CDR3 protein: CASHGTANQPQHF
CDR3 DNA: TGTGCCAGCCACGGGACTGCAAATCAGCCCCAGCATTTT

V gene: TRBV10-3
CDR3 length: 16
clone size: NA
D gene: TRBD2
J gene: TRBJ2-7
CDR3 protein: CAISESPSGGAYEQYF
CDR3 DNA: TGTGCCATCAGTGAGTCCCCTAGCGGGGGGGCCTACGAGCAGTACTTC

V gene: TRBV6-1
CDR3 length: 13
clone size: few
D gene: NA
J gene: TRBJ2-5
CDR3 protein: CASRIQGGETQYF
CDR3 DNA: TGTGCCAGCAGGATACAGGGAGGGGAGACCCAGTACTTC

V gene: TRBV7-9
CDR3 length: 15
clone size: NA
D gene: NA
J gene: TRBJ2-1
CDR3 protein: CASSSDGLFLNEQFF
CDR3 DNA: TGTGCCAGCAGCTCGGACGGACTCTTCCTCAATGAGCAGTTCTTC